Listed below are T cell receptor beta chains from one sample, sequenced in a study of T cells in localized non-small cell lung cancer. Profiling relied on immunoSEQ multiplex PCR, and the TCRdb table lists in-frame clones only, not all of them. The sample lists 20,000 to 25,000 clones; about 90% were seen once. The sequencing used PBMCs, collected before any cancer treatment. These receptors were collected from a man aged 35-69 years with stage II squamous cell lung carcinoma. Each CDR3 is given with its conserved first and last residue. The D gene is left open where the match is weak. Not all rows give a size; the values are once, few, many and, for expanded clones, a class.

>few|.|TRBV7-9|TRBJ1-1
TGTGCCAGCAGCTCCATGGACGGGAACACTGAAGCTTTCTTT
CASSSMDGNTEAFF
>.|.|TRBV6-5|TRBJ1-1
TGTGCCAGCAGTTACTCGACAGTTAACACTGAAGCTTTCTTT
CASSYSTVNTEAFF
>.|.|TRBV6-6|TRBJ1-3
TGTGCCAGCAGGCAGAGCTCTGGAAACACCATATATTTT
CASRQSSGNTIYF
>few|TRBD1|TRBV30|TRBJ1-1
TGTGCCTGGAGTGTTCTCAGGGGGCGCCTTGAAGCTTTCTTT
CAWSVLRGRLEAFF
>.|.|TRBV6-5|TRBJ2-6
TGTGCCAGCAGTTACGTCTCGGACGGGGCCAACGTCCTGACTTTC
CASSYVSDGANVLTF
>few|TRBD2|TRBV7-9|TRBJ2-3
TGTGCCAGCAGCCCAAGCGGGAACACAGATACGCAGTATTTT
CASSPSGNTDTQYF
>.|TRBD1|TRBV19|TRBJ1-5
TGTGCCAGTAGTAGGACAGGGCTTGAGGATCAGCCCCAGCATTTT
CASSRTGLEDQPQHF
>.|.|TRBV11-2|TRBJ2-1
TGTGCCAGCAGCTTAGATGGGGCAAGGAATGAGCAGTTCTTC
CASSLDGARNEQFF
>once|.|TRBV5-6|TRBJ2-7
TGTGCCAGCAGCTTGGTGGACAGCCACGAGCAGTACTTC
CASSLVDSHEQYF
>.|.|TRBV5-4|TRBJ1-2
TGTGCCAGCAGCCGACAGTCGGATGGCTACACCTTC
CASSRQSDGYTF
>.|TRBD1|TRBV6-1|TRBJ1-5
TGTGCCAGCAGTGGCCTGACAGGGAGGGATCAGCCCCAGCATTTT
CASSGLTGRDQPQHF
>.|.|TRBV5-1|TRBJ1-1
TGCGCCAGCAGCCTGGGCGGGGGTAAGGGGACTGAAGCTTTCTTT
CASSLGGGKGTEAFF
>.|.|TRBV5-5|TRBJ1-2
TGTGCCAGCAGCTTGGGAACAGCAAGCTATGGCTACACCTTC
CASSLGTASYGYTF
>.|.|TRBV18|TRBJ1-4
TGTGCCAGCTCACCAGGAGAAAAACTGTTTTTT
CASSPGEKLFF
>.|.|TRBV7-6|TRBJ2-7
TGTGCCAGCAGCCTCGGCTCCTACGAGCAGTACTTC
CASSLGSYEQYF
>.|.|TRBV7-9|TRBJ1-5
TGTGCCAGCAGCTTATTATCTCAGCCCCAGCATTTT
CASSLLSQPQHF
>.|TRBD1|TRBV7-9|TRBJ1-5
TGTGCCAGCAGTCAAAATACAGGGGAGAGTCAGCCCCAGCATTTT
CASSQNTGESQPQHF
>.|TRBD1|TRBV7-8|TRBJ1-6
TGTGCCAGCAGCTTACTCGGACAGGGGGCGAGGAATTCACCCCTCCACTTT
CASSLLGQGARNSPLHF
>.|.|TRBV5-1|TRBJ1-2
TGCGCCAGCAGCTTGCAGACATCTAACTATGGCTACACCTTC
CASSLQTSNYGYTF
>few|TRBD1|TRBV2|TRBJ1-2
TGTGCCTCCAGGGGACAGGGGGCTAGTGGCTACACCTTC
CASRGQGASGYTF
>.|TRBD1|TRBV27|TRBJ1-2
TGTGCCAGCTCCCCGTGGGGACAGGGGGGCTCTAACTATGGCTACACCTTC
CASSPWGQGGSNYGYTF
>.|TRBD1|TRBV6-1|TRBJ2-1
TGTGCCAGCAGGAGGGACGGGACAGGGGTCAATGAGCAGTTCTTC
CASRRDGTGVNEQFF
>.|.|TRBV11-2|TRBJ2-6
TGTGCCAGCAGCCCCGCATTTGGGGCCAACGTCCTGACTTTC
CASSPAFGANVLTF
>.|TRBD2|TRBV9|TRBJ2-3
TGTGCCAGCAGCCCCCGGGGAGGGAGTAACCCAGATACGCAGTATTTT
CASSPRGGSNPDTQYF
>.|.|TRBV5-1|TRBJ1-6
TGCGCCAGCAGCTTCTCCGACGGGCCGAATTCACCCCTCCACTTT
CASSFSDGPNSPLHF
>.|.|TRBV23-1|TRBJ1-1
TGCGCCAGCACTCCGACAGGAGAGAACACTGAAGCTTTCTTT
CASTPTGENTEAFF
>.|.|TRBV30|TRBJ1-5
TGTGCCTGGAGTGTACGAGAGAGAAGCAATCAGCCCCAGCATTTT
CAWSVRERSNQPQHF
>.|.|TRBV6-5|TRBJ2-1
TGTGCCAGCAGTTTGAGCGGCGGGGACAATGAGCAGTTCTTC
CASSLSGGDNEQFF
>few|.|TRBV29-1|TRBJ1-1
TGCAGCGGACTGGAGGGCAGGGGTGAAGCTTTCTTT
CSGLEGRGEAFF
>.|.|TRBV11-2|TRBJ1-5
TGTGCCAGCAGCTTAGGAGGGTCGGCAGGGGTTAGTCAGCCCCAGCATTTT
CASSLGGSAGVSQPQHF
>.|.|TRBV28|TRBJ1-4
TGTGCCAGCAGTACAGCTGCAACTAATGAAAAACTGTTTTTT
CASSTAATNEKLFF
>.|.|TRBV18|TRBJ2-1
TGTGCCAGCTCCCGGGATCAGCAAACCTACAATGAGCAGTTCTTC
CASSRDQQTYNEQFF
>.|.|TRBV18|TRBJ1-4
TGTGCCAGCTCAGACCAAAGAGGGGAAAAACTGTTTTTT
CASSDQRGEKLFF
>few|TRBD2|TRBV11-2|TRBJ2-5
TGTGCCAGCAGCTTATGGGGGGGAGAGACCCAGTACTTC
CASSLWGGETQYF
>once|.|TRBV7-9|TRBJ1-6
TGTGCCAGCAGCTTAGTCAATTCACCCCTCCACTTT
CASSLVNSPLHF